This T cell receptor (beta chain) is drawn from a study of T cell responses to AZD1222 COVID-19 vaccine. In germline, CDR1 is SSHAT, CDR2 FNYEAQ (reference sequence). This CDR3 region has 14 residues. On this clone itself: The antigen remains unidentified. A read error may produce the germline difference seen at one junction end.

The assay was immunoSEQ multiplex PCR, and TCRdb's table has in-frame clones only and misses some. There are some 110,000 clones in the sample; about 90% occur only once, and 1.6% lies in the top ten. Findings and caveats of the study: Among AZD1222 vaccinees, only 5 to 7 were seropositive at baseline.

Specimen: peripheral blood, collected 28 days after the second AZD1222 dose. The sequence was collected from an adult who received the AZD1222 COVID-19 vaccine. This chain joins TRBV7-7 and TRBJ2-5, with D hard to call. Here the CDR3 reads CASSRKRGSGTQYF. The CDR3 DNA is TGTGCTAGCAGCCGAAAAAGAGGCTCGGGGACCCAGTACTTC.